This T cell receptor (beta chain) emerged from a study of blood T cell repertoires in COVID-19. Study background: Material from acute and convalescent COVID-19 was sourced from the United States, Italy and Spain. PBMCs, B-cell-depleted T cells, or T cells provided the cDNA or gDNA that made up the material.

The length of the CDR3 is 14 residues. The ends were cut back, 6 bases at V and 3 bases at J, with 14 bases in the middle. CDR1 and CDR2 (germline): KGHSH, LQKENI. Original processing methods: Amplifying reference gene primers gave estimates of nucleated cell counts. Produced via immunoSEQ multiplex PCR; TCRdb's table is partial and in-frame only. Clonal size and the V and J genes are those of that table, whereas D and trimming came from the DNA. The sample comprises tens of thousands of clones, over 75% of which are singletons, and 1% to 1.5% rests with the top ten. Sequenced material: peripheral blood. The clonotype was recovered from a woman aged 55-70 years with acute or convalescent COVID-19. V usage is TRBV18 and J usage is TRBJ1-1; TRBD1 is a possible D gene (6 bases). CDR3: CASSHRVRDTEAFF. The CDR3 DNA sequence: TGTGCCAGCTCGCACAGGGTTCGGGACACTGAAGCTTTCTTT.